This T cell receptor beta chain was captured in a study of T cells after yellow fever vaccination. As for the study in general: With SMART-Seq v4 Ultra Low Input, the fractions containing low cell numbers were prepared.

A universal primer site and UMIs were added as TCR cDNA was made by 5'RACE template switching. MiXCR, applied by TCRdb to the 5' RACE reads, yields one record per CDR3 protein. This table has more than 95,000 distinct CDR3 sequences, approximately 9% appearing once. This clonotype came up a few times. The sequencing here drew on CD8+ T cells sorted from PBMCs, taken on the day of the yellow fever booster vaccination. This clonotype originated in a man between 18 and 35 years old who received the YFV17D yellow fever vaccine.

CDR3 DNA sequence: TGTGCCAGCAGCCAAGATGGCCCGGGGGGCACCGGGGAGCTGTTTTTT. It is translated as CASSQDGPGGTGELFF. This chain uses TRBV4-2 with TRBJ2-2; 7 bases are a match to TRBD2. The length of the CDR3 is 16 residues. Trimming took 0 bases from V and 4 from J; bases not matched to a gene: 5. Per germline, CDR1 LGHNA and CDR2 YNFKEQ.